A selection of T cell receptor beta chains follows, all from one sample in a study of shared clonotypes between healthy human individuals. Profiled with immunoSEQ multiplex PCR; TCRdb holds only in-frame clones, not every one. The sample records some 700,000 clones, roughly 91% being singletons. Material: memory CD8+ T cells from PBMCs. These receptors were obtained from a man aged 18 to 30 in good health. Some clones in this sample may be carry-over from other donors' samples. Both conserved end residues are part of each CDR3. Each record gives: CDR3 length, clone size, J gene, V gene, D gene, CDR3 protein, CDR3 DNA. A D gene is named only where the DNA matches it firmly. Only some rows state a clone size, as once, few, many or a class for expanded clones.

15,-,TRBJ2-7,TRBV5-1,-,CASSEGRGPSYEQYF,TGCGCCAGCAGCGAGGGACGGGGGCCCTCCTACGAGCAGTACTTC
18,-,TRBJ2-1,TRBV30,TRBD2,CAWSHNIAGGPPRYEQFF,TGTGCCTGGAGTCATAATATAGCGGGAGGGCCGCCGAGGTATGAGCAGTTCTTC
16,-,TRBJ2-7,TRBV27,-,CASSPSRGTDSYEQYF,TGTGCCAGCAGTCCGTCCCGGGGGACAGACTCCTACGAGCAGTACTTC
15,once,TRBJ2-7,TRBV5-6,-,CASSLSLRGPYEQYF,TGTGCCAGCAGCTTGAGTCTCCGGGGGCCCTACGAGCAGTACTTC
17,-,TRBJ1-5,TRBV28,TRBD1,CASNTGAQLYSNQPQHF,TGTGCCAGCAATACAGGGGCCCAGCTCTATAGCAATCAGCCCCAGCATTTT
12,-,TRBJ2-1,TRBV10-1,-,CASSETSYEQFF,TGCGCCAGCAGTGAGACTAGCTATGAGCAGTTCTTC
14,-,TRBJ2-3,TRBV7-9,-,CASSLGVGADTQYF,TGTGCCAGCAGCTTAGGGGTAGGGGCAGATACGCAGTATTTT
14,-,TRBJ2-1,TRBV28,TRBD2,CASTSGLGRDEQFF,TGTGCCAGCACCTCGGGACTAGGACGGGATGAGCAGTTCTTC
15,-,TRBJ2-7,TRBV9,-,CASSVDGSTTYEQYF,TGTGCCAGCAGCGTAGACGGATCCACGACCTACGAGCAGTACTTC
13,-,TRBJ2-7,TRBV6-1,-,CASSGQGHYEQYF,TGTGCCAGCAGTGGGCAGGGACATTACGAGCAGTACTTC
13,-,TRBJ1-2,TRBV27,-,CASSLTGSYGYTF,TGTGCCAGCAGTTTAACAGGGTCTTATGGCTACACCTTC
16,-,TRBJ2-1,TRBV14,-,CASSQYPTRTYNEQFF,TGTGCCAGCAGCCAATACCCGACTCGAACCTACAATGAGCAGTTCTTC
13,-,TRBJ2-4,TRBV28,-,CASSPTGGDIQYF,TGTGCCAGCAGCCCCACTGGGGGCGACATTCAGTACTTC
14,-,TRBJ1-2,TRBV30,-,CAWSTGAGNYGYTF,TGTGCCTGGAGTACGGGGGCCGGTAACTATGGCTACACCTTC
16,-,TRBJ2-3,TRBV13,-,CASSLQVPYISDTQYF,TGTGCCAGCAGCCTCCAAGTCCCCTATATTTCGGATACGCAGTATTTT
18,-,TRBJ2-1,TRBV7-9,TRBD2,CASSSGTSGISAYNEQFF,TGTGCCAGCAGCTCCGGGACTAGCGGGATAAGCGCCTACAATGAGCAGTTCTTC
11,-,TRBJ1-1,TRBV30,-,CAWSLGTEAFF,TGTGCCTGGAGTCTTGGGACTGAAGCTTTCTTT
16,-,TRBJ2-1,TRBV18,-,CASSPYSRSSYNEQFF,TGTGCCAGCTCACCCTATAGCCGGAGCTCCTACAATGAGCAGTTCTTC
13,-,TRBJ1-4,TRBV10-3,-,CAIKGTGNEKLFF,TGTGCCATCAAGGGGACGGGGAATGAAAAACTGTTTTTT
13,-,TRBJ1-1,TRBV15,-,CATTEGMNTEAFF,TGTGCCACCACGGAGGGAATGAACACTGAAGCTTTCTTT
16,-,TRBJ1-2,TRBV27,-,CASSASWQGNGYGYTF,TGTGCCAGCAGTGCATCATGGCAGGGGAATGGGTATGGCTACACCTTC
17,-,TRBJ1-1,TRBV19,-,CASSIDGASTVYTEAFF,TGTGCCAGTAGTATAGATGGAGCCTCGACGGTGTACACTGAAGCTTTCTTT
14,-,TRBJ2-2,TRBV27,-,CASSFTLGTGELFF,TGTGCCAGCAGTTTCACACTAGGCACCGGGGAGCTGTTTTTT
15,-,TRBJ1-1,TRBV10-1,-,CASSTSRGLNTEAFF,TGCGCCAGCAGTACCTCCAGGGGCTTGAACACTGAAGCTTTCTTT
15,-,TRBJ2-1,TRBV5-8,TRBD2,CASSFSSGRAVEQFF,TGTGCCAGCAGCTTCTCAAGCGGGAGGGCCGTTGAGCAGTTCTTC
14,-,TRBJ1-1,TRBV5-6,-,CASSLTQGNTEAFF,TGTGCCAGCAGCTTGACCCAGGGGAACACTGAAGCTTTCTTT
19,once,TRBJ2-1,TRBV10-3,TRBD2,CAISGAPDGLAGPYNEQFF,TGTGCCATCAGTGGGGCCCCCGACGGACTAGCGGGGCCCTACAATGAGCAGTTCTTC
16,-,TRBJ2-7,TRBV5-1,-,CASSYYPGRNLYEQYF,TGCGCCAGCAGCTACTACCCGGGACGGAACCTTTACGAGCAGTACTTC
13,-,TRBJ1-2,TRBV5-8,-,CASSPRGSYGYTF,TGTGCCAGCAGCCCCAGGGGAAGCTATGGCTACACCTTC
14,-,TRBJ1-1,TRBV27,-,CASSFFVGNTEAFF,TGTGCCAGCAGTTTTTTTGTGGGAAACACTGAAGCTTTCTTT
14,-,TRBJ2-1,TRBV6-5,-,CASSYSPGFYEQFF,TGTGCCAGCAGTTACTCCCCAGGGTTCTATGAGCAGTTCTTC
14,-,TRBJ2-5,TRBV29-1,-,CSVHPTGPGRTQYF,TGCAGCGTGCACCCGACTGGGCCTGGGCGGACCCAGTACTTC
15,-,TRBJ2-5,TRBV5-1,TRBD2,CASSYLAGPQETQYF,TGCGCCAGCAGCTATCTAGCGGGCCCCCAAGAGACCCAGTACTTC
13,-,TRBJ1-2,TRBV2,-,CASSPEENYGYTF,TGTGCCAGCAGCCCGGAAGAAAACTATGGCTACACCTTC
14,-,TRBJ2-7,TRBV7-2,-,CASSTWTVAYEQYF,TGTGCCAGCAGCACCTGGACGGTTGCCTACGAGCAGTACTTC
16,-,TRBJ1-1,TRBV27,-,CASSLSYGAGFREAFF,TGTGCCAGCAGTCTCTCCTACGGTGCAGGGTTTAGGGAAGCTTTCTTT
13,-,TRBJ2-7,TRBV2,-,CASSDGIYYEQYF,TGTGCCAGCAGTGATGGGATTTACTACGAGCAGTACTTC
17,-,TRBJ2-7,TRBV5-1,-,CASSLDPRDTISYEQYF,TGCGCCAGCAGCTTGGATCCACGGGACACCATCTCCTACGAGCAGTACTTC